These T cell receptor beta chains were read from a single sample in a study of PD-1 blockade in classical Hodgkin lymphoma. Some clones are missing from TCRdb's copy, which holds only in-frame ones; the method was immunoSEQ multiplex PCR. The sample has 53,000 or so clones, about 84% seen once; the top ten hold around 15%. The sequenced sample was peripheral blood mononuclear cells (PBMCs), obtained at baseline. Receptors were obtained from a human donor with classical Hodgkin lymphoma. Both conserved end residues are part of each CDR3. The D gene is left open where the match is weak. Clone size appears in some rows only: once, few, many, or a class for an expanded clone.

D	V	size	J	DNA	CDR3
TRBD2	TRBV5-1	.	TRBJ2-3	TGCGCCAGCAGACTAGCGGGAGTGTCAGATACGCAGTATTTT	CASRLAGVSDTQYF
TRBD2	TRBV9	.	TRBJ2-3	TGTGCCAGCAGCGTATCTAGCGGGAGTTACGATACGCAGTATTTT	CASSVSSGSYDTQYF
.	TRBV5-1	once	TRBJ2-2	TGCGCCAGCAGCCCCAGGTTGAGGACAACGAACACCGGGGAGCTGTTTTTT	CASSPRLRTTNTGELFF
TRBD1	TRBV7-9	.	TRBJ1-1	TGTGCCAGCAGCTTGGGACAGGGGGCGAGAGCTTTCTTT	CASSLGQGARAFF
.	TRBV6-5	.	TRBJ2-2	TGTGCCAGCAGTTACTGGTTACAGGACACCGGGGAGCTGTTTTTT	CASSYWLQDTGELFF
.	TRBV18	.	TRBJ2-2	TGTGCCAGCTCCCAGGGGAGCCGTAACACCGGGGAGCTGTTTTTT	CASSQGSRNTGELFF
TRBD1	TRBV6-5	.	TRBJ1-5	TGTGCCAGCAGTTACTCGAGGACAGGGCCAGGTCAGCCCCAGCATTTT	CASSYSRTGPGQPQHF
TRBD2	TRBV7-9	.	TRBJ2-3	TGTGCCAGCAGCTTTTCCGGACTAGCGCCAGATACGCAGTATTTT	CASSFSGLAPDTQYF
TRBD2	TRBV10-3	.	TRBJ2-1	TGTGCCATCAGTGAGCTGACTAGCGGGAGCGGACTCAATGAGCAGTTCTTC	CAISELTSGSGLNEQFF
.	TRBV30	.	TRBJ1-1	TGTGCCTGGAGTGTACCGGACAGAGGGAACACTGAAGCTTTCTTT	CAWSVPDRGNTEAFF
.	TRBV30	once	TRBJ2-1	TGTGCCTGGAGACCCAGGGGCAGCTATGAGCAGTTCTTC	CAWRPRGSYEQFF
.	TRBV6-5	.	TRBJ2-1	TGTGCCAGCAGTACTAGCACTGGAGTTAATGAGCAGTTCTTC	CASSTSTGVNEQFF
.	TRBV7-2	.	TRBJ1-1	TGTGCCAGCAGCGAACGACAGATCGGTATAGAAGCTTTCTTT	CASSERQIGIEAFF
.	TRBV7-2	.	TRBJ1-3	TGTGCCAGCAGCTCCGACCTGAGCTCTGGAAACACCATATATTTT	CASSSDLSSGNTIYF
.	TRBV29-1	.	TRBJ2-2	TGCAGCGTTGACCGGGCGAACACCGGGGAGCTGTTTTTT	CSVDRANTGELFF
.	TRBV5-6	.	TRBJ2-7	TGTGCCAGCAGCCGTAGGGAGGCCTACGAGCAGTACTTC	CASSRREAYEQYF
.	TRBV7-6	.	TRBJ2-1	TGTGCCAGCAGCCTGGGGAGCTTCACAAACTCCTACAATGAGCAGTTCTTC	CASSLGSFTNSYNEQFF
.	TRBV25-1	.	TRBJ2-1	TGTGCCAGCAGTGAACGTGGAGGGAGCTCCTACAATGAGCAGTTCTTC	CASSERGGSSYNEQFF
.	TRBV7-9	.	TRBJ1-5	TGTGCCAGCAGCTTATGGGGGGAAGCCAATCAGCCCCAGCATTTT	CASSLWGEANQPQHF
.	TRBV4-1	.	TRBJ1-1	TGCGCCAGCAGCCAACAGGACTTGAACACTGAAGCTTTCTTT	CASSQQDLNTEAFF
.	TRBV5-8	.	TRBJ1-6	TGTGCCGGGAGAAGTTTTTATAATTCACCCCTCCACTTT	CAGRSFYNSPLHF
TRBD1	TRBV2	.	TRBJ1-1	TGTGCCAGCAGTAGGACCAGGGGGAGGGTGCTCGACACTGAAGCTTTCTTT	CASSRTRGRVLDTEAFF
.	TRBV6-6	.	TRBJ1-5	TGTGCCAGCAGCTTGGGACAAGGGAGTCAGCCCCAGCATTTT	CASSLGQGSQPQHF
.	TRBV5-6	few	TRBJ2-7	TGTGCCAGCAGCTTTACAGGGACCCCCTACGAGCAGTACTTC	CASSFTGTPYEQYF
.	TRBV6-1	.	TRBJ1-2	TGTGCCAGCAGTTTCTACATAGGCTACACCTTC	CASSFYIGYTF
.	TRBV2	.	TRBJ1-1	TGTGCCAGCAGCAACCGACAGCAGAACACTGAAGCTTTCTTT	CASSNRQQNTEAFF
.	TRBV19	.	TRBJ1-5	TGTGCCAGTAGTCGCGGACAAACAGATCAGCCCCAGCATTTT	CASSRGQTDQPQHF
.	TRBV9	.	TRBJ1-4	TGTGCCAGCAGCGTGGCCGGGACGGGTGAAAAACTGTTTTTT	CASSVAGTGEKLFF
.	TRBV2	.	TRBJ1-5	TGTGCCAGCAGTGAAGGGGTCCAGAGGGATCAGCCCCAGCATTTT	CASSEGVQRDQPQHF
.	TRBV10-3	.	TRBJ1-5	TGTGCCATCAGTGAGTCTATTAATCAGCCCCAGCATTTT	CAISESINQPQHF
TRBD1	TRBV7-7	.	TRBJ2-2	TGTGCTAGCAGCTTAGAATGGACAGGGGGCTACACCGGGGAGCTGTTTTTT	CASSLEWTGGYTGELFF
.	TRBV11-3	.	TRBJ2-2	TGTGCCAGCAGGAACCAGGGCGAATCCGGGGAGCTGTTTTTT	CASRNQGESGELFF
.	TRBV30	.	TRBJ2-5	TGTGCCTGGAGTGTAGGAGGGCCCCAAGAGACCCAGTACTTC	CAWSVGGPQETQYF
.	TRBV27	.	TRBJ1-3	TGTGCCAGCAGTTTCTCAGGGGAACCTGGAAACACCATATATTTT	CASSFSGEPGNTIYF
TRBD2	TRBV30	.	TRBJ2-1	TGTGCCTGGAGAAGACCGGGAGGGCCGGGTGAGCAGTTCTTC	CAWRRPGGPGEQFF
.	TRBV7-2	.	TRBJ1-5	TGTGCCAGCAGCTTGGGTGACAATAGCAATCAGCCCCAGCATTTT	CASSLGDNSNQPQHF
TRBD1	TRBV28	.	TRBJ2-5	TGTGCCAGCACTAGGGGGGGGACAGGGGGCGAGACCCAGTACTTC	CASTRGGTGGETQYF
TRBD1	TRBV11-2	.	TRBJ2-3	TGTGCCAGCAGCCCATTGTCCGGGACAGGGGTCACAGATACGCAGTATTTT	CASSPLSGTGVTDTQYF
.	TRBV29-1	.	TRBJ1-3	TGCAGCGTCAGGGACCTCCGGTCGAGCTCTGGAAACACCATATATTTT	CSVRDLRSSSGNTIYF
.	TRBV4-2	.	TRBJ1-5	TGTGCCAGCAGCCAAGACGGCAATCAGCCCCAGCATTTT	CASSQDGNQPQHF
.	TRBV6-5	.	TRBJ1-1	TGTGCCAGCAGGAGGGGGTTGAACACTGAAGCTTTCTTT	CASRRGLNTEAFF
.	TRBV4-2	.	TRBJ1-2	TGTGCCAGCAGCCAAGATACGGGGGGCCGACTTCATTATGGCTACACCTTC	CASSQDTGGRLHYGYTF
TRBD1	TRBV4-2	.	TRBJ2-3	TGTGCCAGCAGCCAATGGTTAGGGACAGGGCACTCCGGGAGTGGAACAGATACGCAGTATTTT	CASSQWLGTGHSGSGTDTQYF
.	TRBV7-8	few	TRBJ1-1	TGTGCCAGCAGGCGCCTAGGCGGGGGGGGAACTGAAGCTTTCTTT	CASRRLGGGGTEAFF
TRBD1	TRBV6-5	few	TRBJ2-7	TGTGCCAGCAGGAAGGCCCGGGACAGGGAACACGAGCAGTACTTC	CASRKARDREHEQYF
.	TRBV29-1	.	TRBJ1-2	TGCAGCGTTGAAGATACCTTTAACTATGGCTACACCTTC	CSVEDTFNYGYTF
.	TRBV30	.	TRBJ1-3	TGTGCCTGGAGTGGACCCTCTGGAAACACCATATATTTT	CAWSGPSGNTIYF
.	TRBV7-2	.	TRBJ2-3	TGTGCCAGCAGCTTCCCAGGGGGGGGTGATACGCAGTATTTT	CASSFPGGGDTQYF
TRBD2	TRBV4-1	.	TRBJ2-1	TGCGCCAGCAGCCAACCTGGGCTAGCGGGAGTTCTTGAGCAGTTCTTC	CASSQPGLAGVLEQFF
.	TRBV18	.	TRBJ2-7	TGTGCCAGCTCACCGTCAAACACCTACGAGCAGTACTTC	CASSPSNTYEQYF
TRBD2	TRBV18	few	TRBJ2-1	TGTGCCAGCTCAAATAGCGGGAGGGCCCTGGTCAATGAGCAGTTCTTC	CASSNSGRALVNEQFF
.	TRBV5-4	.	TRBJ1-4	TGTGCCAGCAGCCGGGGCCAGGGTGGCGAAAAACTGTTTTTT	CASSRGQGGEKLFF
TRBD2	TRBV11-2	.	TRBJ2-2	TGTGCCAGCAGCACCCAGCGGGAGCGCGCCGGGGAGCTGTTTTTT	CASSTQRERAGELFF
.	TRBV14	.	TRBJ2-5	TGTGCCAGCAGCCATCCCCCGTCGGAGACCCAGTACTTC	CASSHPPSETQYF
.	TRBV11-2	.	TRBJ1-2	TGTGCCAGCAGCTTAGACCCGGACCGTACCCCATATGGCTACACCTTC	CASSLDPDRTPYGYTF
.	TRBV7-9	.	TRBJ1-1	TGTGCCAGCAGCTTAAGGGGAGCGTCGGCGACTGAAGCTTTCTTT	CASSLRGASATEAFF
.	TRBV19	.	TRBJ1-5	TGTGCCAGTAGGTCCGTTAATCAGCCCCAGCATTTT	CASRSVNQPQHF
.	TRBV27	.	TRBJ1-5	TGTGCCAGCAGACCCTTGGGGAGGGCCCAGCCCCAGCATTTT	CASRPLGRAQPQHF
.	TRBV5-1	.	TRBJ2-5	TGCGCCAGCAGCTTCATCGCCCGGGCGGGTGAGACCCAGTACTTC	CASSFIARAGETQYF
.	TRBV19	few	TRBJ2-1	TGTGCCAGTACAACAGGCAATGAGCAGTTCTTC	CASTTGNEQFF